These T cell receptor beta chains were read from a single sample in a study of blood T cell repertoires in COVID-19. Sequencing used immunoSEQ multiplex PCR; TCRdb keeps in-frame clones, though not all of them. The sample has about 270,000 clones, over 75% seen once. Material for sequencing was PBMCs or T cells enriched from blood (not recorded which). The receptor set was obtained from a man aged 18 to 30 who had recovered from COVID-19. Each CDR3 is given without its conserved first and last residue. Each record gives: J gene, V gene, CDR3 protein.

TRBJ1-6 TRBV11-3 ATRGKGNSPLH
TRBJ1-2 TRBV15 ATSRDRGDKSRSGYT
TRBJ2-2 TRBV5-1 ASSGRGDANTGELF
TRBJ2-7 TRBV28 ASKGGRAYEQY
TRBJ1-5 TRBV7-8 ASSSEGVRKPQH
TRBJ1-2 TRBV7-9 ASSSLEEDRSYGYT
TRBJ2-5 TRBV13 ASSPPDSQETQY
TRBJ2-7 TRBV19 ASSIRAGGPYEQY
TRBJ1-2 TRBV2 AITGDYGYT
TRBJ1-4 TRBV7-9 ASSSTQGTNEKLF
TRBJ1-1 TRBV6-5 ASKDRDNFEAF